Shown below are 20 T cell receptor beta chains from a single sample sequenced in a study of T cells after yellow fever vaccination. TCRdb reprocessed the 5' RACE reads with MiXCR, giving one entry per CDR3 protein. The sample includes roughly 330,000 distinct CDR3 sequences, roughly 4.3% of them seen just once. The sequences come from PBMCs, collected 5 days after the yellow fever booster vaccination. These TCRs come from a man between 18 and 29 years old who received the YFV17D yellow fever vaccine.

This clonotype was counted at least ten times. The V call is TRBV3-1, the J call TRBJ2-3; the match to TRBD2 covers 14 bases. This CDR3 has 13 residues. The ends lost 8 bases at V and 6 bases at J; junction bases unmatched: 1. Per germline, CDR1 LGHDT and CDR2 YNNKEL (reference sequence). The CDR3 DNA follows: TGTGCCAGCGGGACTAGCGGGGGTGATACGCAGTATTTT. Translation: CASGTSGGDTQYF.

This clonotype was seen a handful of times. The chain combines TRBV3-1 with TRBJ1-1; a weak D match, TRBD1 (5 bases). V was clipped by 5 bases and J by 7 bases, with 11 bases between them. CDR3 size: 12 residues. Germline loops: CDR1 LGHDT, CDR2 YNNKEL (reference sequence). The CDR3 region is CASSSLGGEAFF. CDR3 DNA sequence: TGTGCCAGCAGCTCCCTGGGGGGTGAAGCTTTCTTT.

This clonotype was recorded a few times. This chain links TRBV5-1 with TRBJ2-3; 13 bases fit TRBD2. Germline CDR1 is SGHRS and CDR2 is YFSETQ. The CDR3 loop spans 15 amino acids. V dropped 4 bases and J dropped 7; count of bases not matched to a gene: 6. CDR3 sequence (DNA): TGCGCCAGCAGCCGAACTAGCGGGGGGGCCAATACGCAGTATTTT. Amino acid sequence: CASSRTSGGANTQYF. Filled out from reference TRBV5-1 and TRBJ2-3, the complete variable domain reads KAGVTQTPRYLIKTRGQQVTLSCSPISGHRSVSWYQQTPGQGLQFLFEYFSETQRNKGNFPGRFSGRQFSNSRSEMNVSTLELGDSALYLCASSRTSGGANTQYFGPGTRLTVL.

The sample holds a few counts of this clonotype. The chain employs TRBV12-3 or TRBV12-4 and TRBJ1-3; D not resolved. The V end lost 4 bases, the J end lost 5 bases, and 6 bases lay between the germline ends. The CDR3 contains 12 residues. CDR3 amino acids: CASSSARNTIYF. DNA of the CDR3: TGTGCCAGCAGTTCGGCTCGAAACACCATATATTTT.

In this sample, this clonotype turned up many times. CDR3 bases: TGTGCCAGCAGCTTGGTCGGGTCGGAAATGCACGAGCAGTACTTC. Its translation: CASSLVGSEMHEQYF. The chain recombines TRBV13 with TRBJ2-7; D is unclear. The V and J ends lost 3 bases and 5 bases respectively, with 17 bases between them. Germline V gives CDR1 PRHDT, CDR2 FYEKMQ (reference sequence). CDR3 length: 15 residues.

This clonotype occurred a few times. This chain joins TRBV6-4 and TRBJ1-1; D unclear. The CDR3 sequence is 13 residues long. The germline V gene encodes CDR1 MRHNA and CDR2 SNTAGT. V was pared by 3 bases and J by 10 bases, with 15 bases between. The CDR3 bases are TGTGCCAGCAGTGATCTCCCTAGGGCGAGAGCTTTCTTT. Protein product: CASSDLPRARAFF.

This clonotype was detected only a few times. The CDR3 DNA reads TGTGCCAGCAGTAAACACAGGGGAAATTACGAGCAGTACGTC. Residues: CASSKHRGNYEQYV. J is TRBJ2-7 and V is TRBV6-5, with 7 bases lining up with TRBD1. Trimming cost V 5 bases and J 4 bases; bases outside gene matches: 8. CDR3 length: 14 residues. Germline-derived CDR1 and CDR2 are MNHEY and SVGAGI.

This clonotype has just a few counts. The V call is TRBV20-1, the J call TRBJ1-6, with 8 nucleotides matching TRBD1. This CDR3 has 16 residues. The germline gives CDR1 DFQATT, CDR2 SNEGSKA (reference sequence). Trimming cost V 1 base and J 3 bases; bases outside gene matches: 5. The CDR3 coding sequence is TGCAGTGCTAGAGCCCAGGGGGCTCTCTATAATTCACCCCTCCACTTT. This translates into CSARAQGALYNSPLHF.

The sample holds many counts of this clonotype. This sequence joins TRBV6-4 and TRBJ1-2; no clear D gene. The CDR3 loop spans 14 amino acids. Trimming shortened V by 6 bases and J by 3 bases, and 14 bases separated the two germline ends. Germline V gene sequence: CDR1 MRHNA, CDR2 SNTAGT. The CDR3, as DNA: TGTGCCAGCAGAGTTCAGGCGGGCTACTATGGCTACACCTTC. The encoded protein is CASRVQAGYYGYTF.

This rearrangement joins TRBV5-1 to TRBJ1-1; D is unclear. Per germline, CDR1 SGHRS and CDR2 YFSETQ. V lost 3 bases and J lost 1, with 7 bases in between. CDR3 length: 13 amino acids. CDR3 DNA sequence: TGCGCCAGCAGCTCCCCGGCGAACACTGAAGCTTTCTTT. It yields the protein CASSSPANTEAFF.

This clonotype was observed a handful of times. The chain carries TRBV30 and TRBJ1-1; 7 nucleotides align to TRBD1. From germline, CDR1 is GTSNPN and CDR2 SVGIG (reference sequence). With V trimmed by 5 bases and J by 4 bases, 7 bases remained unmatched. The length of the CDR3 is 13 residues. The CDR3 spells CAWYRGSGTEAFF. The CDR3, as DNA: TGTGCCTGGTACAGGGGATCGGGCACTGAAGCTTTCTTT.

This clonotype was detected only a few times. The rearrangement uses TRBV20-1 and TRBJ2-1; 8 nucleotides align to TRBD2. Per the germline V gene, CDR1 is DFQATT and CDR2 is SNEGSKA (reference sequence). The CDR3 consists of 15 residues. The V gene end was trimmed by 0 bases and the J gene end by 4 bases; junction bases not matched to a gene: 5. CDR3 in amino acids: CSARDRLAGYNEQFF. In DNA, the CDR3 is TGCAGTGCTAGAGACCGGCTAGCGGGTTACAATGAGCAGTTCTTC.

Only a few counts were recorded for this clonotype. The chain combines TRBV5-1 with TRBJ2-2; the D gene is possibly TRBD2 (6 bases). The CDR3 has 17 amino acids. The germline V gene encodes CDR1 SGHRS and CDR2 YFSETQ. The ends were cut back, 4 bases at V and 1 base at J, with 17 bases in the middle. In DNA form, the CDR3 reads TGCGCCAGCAGCCACGCTTGGGGGGAAGGGAACACCGGGGAGCTGTTTTTT. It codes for CASSHAWGEGNTGELFF.

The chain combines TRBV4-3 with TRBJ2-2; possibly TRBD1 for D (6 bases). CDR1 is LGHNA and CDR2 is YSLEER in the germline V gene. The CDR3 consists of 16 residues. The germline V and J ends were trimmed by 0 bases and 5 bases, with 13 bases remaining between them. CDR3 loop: CASSQDGTYLTGELFF. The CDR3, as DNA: TGCGCCAGCAGCCAAGACGGGACATACTTAACCGGGGAGCTGTTTTTT.

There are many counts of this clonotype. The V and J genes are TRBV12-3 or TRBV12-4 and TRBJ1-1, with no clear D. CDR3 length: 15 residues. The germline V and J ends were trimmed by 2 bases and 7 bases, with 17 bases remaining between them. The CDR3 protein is CASSLFGSRIGEAFF. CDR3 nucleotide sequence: TGTGCCAGCAGTTTATTTGGTTCTCGGATTGGTGAAGCTTTCTTT.

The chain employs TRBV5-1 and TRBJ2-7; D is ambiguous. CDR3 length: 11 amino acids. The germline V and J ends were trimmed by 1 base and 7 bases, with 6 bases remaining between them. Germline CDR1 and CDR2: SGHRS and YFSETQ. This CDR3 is CASSLQKEQYF. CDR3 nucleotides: TGCGCCAGCAGCTTGCAGAAGGAGCAGTACTTC. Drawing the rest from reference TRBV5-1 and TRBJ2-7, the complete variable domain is KAGVTQTPRYLIKTRGQQVTLSCSPISGHRSVSWYQQTPGQGLQFLFEYFSETQRNKGNFPGRFSGRQFSNSRSEMNVSTLELGDSALYLCASSLQKEQYFGPGTRLTVT.

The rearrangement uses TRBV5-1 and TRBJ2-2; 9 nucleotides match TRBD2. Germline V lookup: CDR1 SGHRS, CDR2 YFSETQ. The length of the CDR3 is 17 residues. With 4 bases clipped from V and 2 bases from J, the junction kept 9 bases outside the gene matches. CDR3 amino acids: CASSMSSGAINTGELFF. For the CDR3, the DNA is TGCGCCAGCAGCATGTCTAGCGGGGCGATAAACACCGGGGAGCTGTTTTTT.

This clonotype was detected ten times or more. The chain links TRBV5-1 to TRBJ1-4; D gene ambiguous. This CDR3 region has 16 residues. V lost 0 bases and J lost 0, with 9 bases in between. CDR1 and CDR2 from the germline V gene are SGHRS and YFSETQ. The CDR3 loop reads CASSLGVIATNEKLFF. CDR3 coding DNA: TGCGCCAGCAGCTTGGGGGTGATAGCAACTAATGAAAAACTGTTTTTT. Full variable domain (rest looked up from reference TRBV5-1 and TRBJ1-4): KAGVTQTPRYLIKTRGQQVTLSCSPISGHRSVSWYQQTPGQGLQFLFEYFSETQRNKGNFPGRFSGRQFSNSRSEMNVSTLELGDSALYLCASSLGVIATNEKLFFGSGTQLSVL.

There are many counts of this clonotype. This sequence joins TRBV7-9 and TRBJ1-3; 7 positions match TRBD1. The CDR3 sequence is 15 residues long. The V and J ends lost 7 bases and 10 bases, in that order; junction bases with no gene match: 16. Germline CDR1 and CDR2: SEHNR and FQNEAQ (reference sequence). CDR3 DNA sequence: TGTGCCAGCACCGCGACAGGGCCGGAAGGTCCGACCATATATTTT. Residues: CASTATGPEGPTIYF.

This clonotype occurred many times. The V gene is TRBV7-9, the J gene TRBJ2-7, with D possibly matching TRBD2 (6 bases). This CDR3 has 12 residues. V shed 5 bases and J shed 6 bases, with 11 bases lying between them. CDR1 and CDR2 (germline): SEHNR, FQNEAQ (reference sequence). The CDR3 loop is CASSGGLPEQYV. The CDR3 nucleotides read TGTGCCAGCAGCGGGGGACTTCCCGAGCAGTACGTC.